This T cell receptor beta chain was recovered during a study of naive and memory T cell subsets. Whole-study findings and limits: Activation and differentiation may alter RNA-based TCR counts. In naive cells, over 90% of TCR sequences were seen only once. Naive and memory subsets had different power law exponents for TCR abundance.

An equimolar mix of two oligonucleotides served as the beta constant-region primer for TRBC1 and TRBC2. Four rounds of PCR amplified the ligated cDNA using nested alpha and beta constant-region primers plus SP2. TCRdb re-derived calls from the UMI-ligation and nested PCR reads in MiXCR, one entry per CDR3 protein. The table has tens of thousands of distinct CDR3 sequences, 15% to 20% seen once. Cells stained for CD3, CD4, CD8, CD45RA, CD27 and viability were sorted into four CD45RA/CD27 subsets. The CDR3 spans 15 residues. Unmatched junction bases numbered 7, after V lost 5 bases and J lost 2 bases. CDR1 LNHDA and CDR2 SQIVND come from the germline V gene (reference sequence). This clonotype has at least ten counts. The antigen remains undetermined.

The rearrangement uses TRBV19 and TRBJ1-1; the match to TRBD1 covers 8 bases. The sample consisted of effector memory CD4+ T cells from blood. Specified subset: effector memory, CD45RA- CD27-. The TCR was taken from a human donor in good health. The CDR3 loop reads CASSGTGWGNTEAFF. CDR3 DNA: TGTGCCAGTAGTGGGACAGGTTGGGGAAACACTGAAGCTTTCTTT.